This is a list of T cell receptor beta chains from one sample in a study of beta chain features in type 1 diabetes. Measured with immunoSEQ multiplex PCR; TCRdb has only the in-frame clones, and not every one. The data show 350,000 to 400,000 clones, more than 13% seen once. The sequencing input was naive CD4+ T cells from blood. These receptors all stem from a woman aged 18-29 years in good health. Each CDR3 is given with its conserved first and last residue. The D gene is left open where the match is weak. Clone sizes are given selectively: once, few, many, or a class where the clone is expanded.

V gene,D gene,clone size,J gene,CDR3 DNA,CDR3 protein
TRBV5-1,TRBD2,.,TRBJ2-1,TGCGCCAGCAGTACCCCTTGGGCGGCCGGGAGCGGGAGAGATAATGAGCAGTTCTTC,CASSTPWAAGSGRDNEQFF
TRBV15,.,.,TRBJ2-7,TGTGCCACCAGCAGAGGCCTCGCGGCAGGGGACTACGAGCAGTACTTC,CATSRGLAAGDYEQYF
TRBV9,TRBD1,few,TRBJ1-1,TGTGCCAGCAGCTCCGTGCGACAGGGGAAAGCTTTCTTT,CASSSVRQGKAFF
TRBV18,.,.,TRBJ2-7,TGTGCCAGCTCACCACTTTCAGCCGACAGCACCTACGAGCAGTACTTC,CASSPLSADSTYEQYF
TRBV28,.,few,TRBJ1-3,TGTGCCAGCAGTTTACGGGGAGGAACCATATATTTT,CASSLRGGTIYF
TRBV30,.,.,TRBJ2-5,TGTGCCTGGAGTCCCCAGGTGGAGACCCAGTACTTC,CAWSPQVETQYF
TRBV19,TRBD2,few,TRBJ2-7,TGTGCCAGTAGTCGGGACTACACCTACGAGCAGTACTTC,CASSRDYTYEQYF
TRBV4-2,TRBD1,.,TRBJ1-2,TGTGCCAGCAGCCCATGGGACAGGGATTATGGCTACACCTTC,CASSPWDRDYGYTF
TRBV18,TRBD1,few,TRBJ2-4,TGTGCCAGCTCACCTTCCGGACAGGCCGGAAACATTCAGTACTTC,CASSPSGQAGNIQYF
TRBV5-1,TRBD1,.,TRBJ2-2,TGCGCCAGCAGTATACAGGGGGCGCGCGCCGGGGAGCTGTTTTTT,CASSIQGARAGELFF
TRBV9,.,few,TRBJ2-1,TGTGCCAGCAGCGTAGGATACGGTCTAGGTCCGGATGAGCAGTTCTTC,CASSVGYGLGPDEQFF
TRBV29-1,TRBD1,few,TRBJ2-1,TGCAGCGTTGAGGGGACAGGGTACAATGAGCAGTTCTTC,CSVEGTGYNEQFF
TRBV14,.,few,TRBJ1-1,TGTGCCAGCAGCCAAGAGGCAGGGAACACTGAAGCTTTCTTT,CASSQEAGNTEAFF
TRBV4-2,.,.,TRBJ2-1,TGTGCCAGCAGCCCATCCGCAGGGCCCTCCTACAATGAGCAGTTCTTC,CASSPSAGPSYNEQFF
TRBV30,.,few,TRBJ1-2,TGTGCCTGGAGTGTAGTCCCCGGTGGCTACACCTTC,CAWSVVPGGYTF
TRBV10-3,.,few,TRBJ2-1,TGTGCCATCAGTGAGTTCGCGACCGGAGCGAGCTCCTACAATGAGCAGTTCTTC,CAISEFATGASSYNEQFF